This TCR beta chain was found in a study of beta chain features in type 1 diabetes. Sequencing targeted expressed TCRB transcripts, as all isolated RNA had been reverse transcribed. Sequencing used immunoSEQ multiplex PCR; TCRdb keeps in-frame clones, though not all of them. The sample consists of 310,000 or so clones, over 14% of them appearing once. This clone showed up just a few times. Its antigen is as yet unknown. Study findings and constraints: Among patients with Type 1 diabetes, TCRB CDR3s were moderately but significantly shorter in every one of the four CD4+ subsets.

Per the germline V gene, CDR1 is SEHNR and CDR2 is FQNEAQ (reference sequence). Trimming took off 1 base at V and 6 bases at J, with 12 bases between the two ends. The CDR3 loop spans 14 amino acids. This clonotype was sampled from a man aged 18 to 30 with type 1 diabetes. V usage is TRBV7-9 and J usage is TRBJ1-1; tentative D call: TRBD1 (5 bases). Sequencing was performed on naive CD4+ T cells from blood. The CDR3 nucleotides read TGTGCCAGCAGCTTAGAGGGGCCCTACTCTGAAGCTTTCTTT. Translation: CASSLEGPYSEAFF.